This T cell receptor beta chain was found in a study of T cell repertoires in cytomegalovirus infection. In the study overall: Use of recently identified HLA-C-restricted and well-studied HLA-B-restricted CMV epitopes was part of the study. Public TCR beta signature analysis indicated the presence of both CMV infection and matching HLA type. General study findings and limits: The cumulative frequency of public TCR beta families identified carriers of CMV plus the relevant HLA. There were HLA-C-restricted CMV-specific TCR beta clonotypes dominating the ex vivo response.

The CDR3 runs to 14 residues. The V gene's germline CDR1 is DFQATT and CDR2 SNEGSKA (reference sequence). The V and J ends lost 5 bases and 4 bases, in that order; junction bases with no gene match: 6. This clonotype was detected many times. Its antigen is undetermined. In TCRdb, the reads were re-called with MiXCR into one record per CDR3 protein. The sample shows approximately 56,000 distinct CDR3 sequences, around a fifth of them seen only once. The sequence derives from a human donor in good health (CMV status not recorded). Some clones in this sample may be carry-over from other donors' samples. The source was CD8+ T cells from cultured PBMCs, collected from culture after CMV antigen stimulation. The V gene is TRBV20-1, the J gene TRBJ2-5; TRBD2 matches at 11 bases. The CDR3 region is CSAVAGGDAETQYF. The CDR3 nucleotides read TGCAGTGCTGTAGCGGGGGGGGACGCAGAGACCCAGTACTTC.